What follows are 12 T cell receptor beta chains derived from one specimen sequenced in a study of control samples from healthy donors and cancer patients. The method was immunoSEQ multiplex PCR; TCRdb's version includes in-frame clones alone and lacks a portion of them. The sample carries more than 85,000 clones, about 90% recorded once. The material sequenced was blood. All receptors derive from a woman between 18 and 30 years old in good health.

Turning to this clone: The same CDR3 can be traced to other DNA sequences in this sample. The chain links TRBV6-4 to TRBJ2-3; D is uncertain. Germline CDR1 reads MRHNA; CDR2 reads SNTAGT. Trimming took off 2 bases at V and 2 bases at J, with 8 bases between the two ends. There are 14 residues in the CDR3. The CDR3 nucleotides read TGTGCCAGCAGTGACGGCGGCGCCACAGATACGCAGTATTTT. Translation gives CASSDGGATDTQYF.

The chain carries TRBV6-5 and TRBJ2-7; D call uncertain. Germline V gene lookup returns CDR1 MNHEY and CDR2 SVGAGI. The CDR3 is made up of 13 amino acids. Trimming removed 8 bases at V and 4 bases at J, with 15 bases between. The CDR3 nucleotides read TGTGCCAGCGTAGGAACTGCAGAGTACGAGCAGTACTTC. Amino acids: CASVGTAEYEQYF.

The gene calls are TRBV9 and TRBJ2-1; D unresolved. V was pared by 0 bases and J by 5 bases, with 12 bases between. The V gene's germline CDR1 is SGDLS and CDR2 YYNGEE. The CDR3 sequence is 15 residues long. CDR3 in DNA: TGTGCCAGCAGCGTAGGAAGTCTATCGCACAATGAGCAGTTCTTC. The encoded protein is CASSVGSLSHNEQFF.

The chain's CDR3 is CASSDSGKNSPLHF. The CDR3 DNA follows: TGTGCCAGCAGTGACTCAGGAAAAAATTCACCCCTCCACTTT. The genes are TRBV6-4 and TRBJ1-6, with D unclear. The CDR3 sequence is 14 residues long. CDR1 and CDR2 (germline): MRHNA, SNTAGT. The V and J ends lost 0 bases and 7 bases respectively, with 7 bases between them.

The chain links TRBV7-2 to TRBJ1-2, with TRBD1 as a possible D gene (5 bases). Between the trimmed V and J ends, which lost 5 bases and 8 bases, there was a span of 15 bases. Germline loops: CDR1 SGHTA, CDR2 FQGNSA. This CDR3 has 13 residues. The CDR3 DNA reads TGTGCCAGCAGCCCGGCATCGCGGGACGGCTACACCTTC. Protein: CASSPASRDGYTF.

The V call is TRBV24-1, the J call TRBJ1-5, with D hard to call. Germline-derived CDR1 and CDR2 are KGHDR and SFDVKD. CDR3 length: 13 residues. V lost 6 bases to trimming and J lost 1 base, with 6 bases between them. CDR3 residues: CATSSMSNQPQHF. Written as DNA, the CDR3 is TGTGCCACCAGTTCCATGAGCAATCAGCCCCAGCATTTT.

This chain uses TRBV27 with TRBJ1-6, with 8 bases lining up with TRBD1. The CDR3 loop spans 14 amino acids. Germline V gene data show CDR1 as MNHEY and CDR2 as SMNVEV (reference sequence). The ends lost 6 bases at V and 4 bases at J; junction bases unmatched: 2. DNA for the CDR3: TGTGCCAGCAGGGGGACAGGATATAATTCACCCCTCCACTTT. As protein: CASRGTGYNSPLHF.

DNA for the CDR3: TGTGCCACCAGCCGGGACAGGGGGCAGTTGGCGCAGTATTTT. Translated, it gives CATSRDRGQLAQYF. The rearrangement uses TRBV24-1 and TRBJ2-3; 12 bases are a match to TRBD1. V dropped 7 bases and J dropped 10; count of bases not matched to a gene: 8. Germline lookup yields CDR1 KGHDR and CDR2 SFDVKD. This CDR3 comprises 14 residues.

This chain uses TRBV5-1 with TRBJ2-7; D ambiguous. The germline V gene has CDR1 SGHRS and CDR2 YFSETQ. CDR3 length: 13 amino acids. V lost 1 base and J 2 bases, leaving 7 bases between the germline ends. The CDR3 loop reads CASSLPPTYEQYF. DNA of the CDR3: TGCGCCAGCAGCTTGCCCCCCACCTACGAGCAGTACTTC. The whole variable domain, remainder taken from reference TRBV5-1 and TRBJ2-7, is KAGVTQTPRYLIKTRGQQVTLSCSPISGHRSVSWYQQTPGQGLQFLFEYFSETQRNKGNFPGRFSGRQFSNSRSEMNVSTLELGDSALYLCASSLPPTYEQYFGPGTRLTVT.

The rearrangement uses TRBV6-5 and TRBJ2-5; D is unclear. V lost 0 bases, J lost 2 bases, and 10 bases lay in between. CDR1 and CDR2 (germline): MNHEY, SVGAGI. The CDR3 consists of 15 residues. CDR3 bases: TGTGCCAGCAGTTACTCTGGACGGTATCAAGAGACCCAGTACTTC. Translation gives CASSYSGRYQETQYF.

This chain links TRBV11-3 with TRBJ2-7; perhaps D is TRBD1 or TRBD2 (6 bases each). V shed 2 bases and J shed 3 bases, with 11 bases lying between them. Germline V gene data show CDR1 as SGHNT and CDR2 as YENEEA. The CDR3 covers 14 residues. Here the CDR3 reads CASSLRGAGYEQYF. For the CDR3, the DNA is TGTGCCAGCAGCTTAAGGGGGGCGGGCTACGAGCAGTACTTC.

The chain couples TRBV2 to TRBJ1-5; TRBD1 is a possible D gene (6 bases). Germline V gene data show CDR1 as SNHLY and CDR2 as FYNNEI. This CDR3 spans 14 amino acids. Trimming took off 5 bases at V and 4 bases at J, with 12 bases between the two ends. As DNA, the CDR3 is TGTGCCAGCAGTTCCGGGACAAATAATCAGCCCCAGCATTTT. This codes for CASSSGTNNQPQHF.